Sequencing of this TCR beta chain was carried out in a study of blood T cell repertoires in COVID-19. Looking at the study overall: The cDNA or gDNA used as material had been derived from T cells, B-cell-depleted T cells, or PBMCs.

Cohorts were assigned according to the clinical history that participants reported. Germline CDR1 SNHLY, CDR2 FYNNEI. The CDR3 contains 15 residues. Trimming removed 0 bases at V and 4 bases at J, with 12 bases between. Only in-frame clones appear in the TCRdb table, and some are missing; sequencing was by immunoSEQ multiplex PCR. The table has about 350,000 clones, more than 70% seen once. The V gene is TRBV2, the J gene TRBJ1-1; perhaps TRBD1 as D (6 bases). The sample was PBMCs or T cells enriched from blood (not recorded which). The sequence was obtained from a woman in her thirties who had been exposed to COVID-19. CDR3 in DNA: TGTGCCAGCAGTGAAGCGTTACAGGGTGCCACTGAAGCTTTCTTT. Protein: CASSEALQGATEAFF.